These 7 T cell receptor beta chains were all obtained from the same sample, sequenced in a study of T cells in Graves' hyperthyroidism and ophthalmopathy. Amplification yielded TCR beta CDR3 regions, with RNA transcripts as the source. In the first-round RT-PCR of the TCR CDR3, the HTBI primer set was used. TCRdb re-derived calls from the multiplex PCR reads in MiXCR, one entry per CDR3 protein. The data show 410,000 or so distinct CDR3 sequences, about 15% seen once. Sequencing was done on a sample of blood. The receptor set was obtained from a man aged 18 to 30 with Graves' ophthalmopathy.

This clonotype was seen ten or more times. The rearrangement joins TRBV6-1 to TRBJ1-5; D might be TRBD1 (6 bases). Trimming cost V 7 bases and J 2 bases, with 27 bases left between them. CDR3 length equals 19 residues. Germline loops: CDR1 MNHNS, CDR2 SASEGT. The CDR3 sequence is CASTPGYRERDYRNQPQHF. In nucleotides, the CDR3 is TGTGCCAGCACCCCTGGATACAGGGAGAGGGACTATCGCAATCAGCCCCAGCATTTT.

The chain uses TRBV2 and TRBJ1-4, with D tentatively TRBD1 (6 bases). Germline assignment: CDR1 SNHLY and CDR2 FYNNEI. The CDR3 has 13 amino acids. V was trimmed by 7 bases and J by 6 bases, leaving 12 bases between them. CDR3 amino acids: CASIRGADEKLFF. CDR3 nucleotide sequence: TGTGCCAGCATCCGGGGGGCGGATGAAAAACTGTTTTTT.

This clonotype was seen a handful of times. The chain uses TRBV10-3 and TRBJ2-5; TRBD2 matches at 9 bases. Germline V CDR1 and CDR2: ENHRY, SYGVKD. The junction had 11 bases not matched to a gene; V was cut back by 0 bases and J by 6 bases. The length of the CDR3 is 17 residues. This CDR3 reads CAISESRASGVGKTQYF. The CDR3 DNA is TGTGCCATCAGTGAGTCGAGGGCTAGCGGGGTAGGAAAGACCCAGTACTTC.

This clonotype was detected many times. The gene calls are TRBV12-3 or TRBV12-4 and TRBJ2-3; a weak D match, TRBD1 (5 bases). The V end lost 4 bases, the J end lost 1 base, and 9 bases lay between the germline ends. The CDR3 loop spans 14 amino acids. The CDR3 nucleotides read TGTGCCAGCAGTTCCCAGGGTGGCACAGATACGCAGTATTTT. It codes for CASSSQGGTDTQYF.

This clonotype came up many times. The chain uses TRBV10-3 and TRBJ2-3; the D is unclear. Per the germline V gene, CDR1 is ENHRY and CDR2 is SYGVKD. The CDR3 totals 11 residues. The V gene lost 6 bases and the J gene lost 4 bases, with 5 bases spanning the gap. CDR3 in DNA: TGTGCCATCAGGTACTCAGATACGCAGTATTTT. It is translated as CAIRYSDTQYF.

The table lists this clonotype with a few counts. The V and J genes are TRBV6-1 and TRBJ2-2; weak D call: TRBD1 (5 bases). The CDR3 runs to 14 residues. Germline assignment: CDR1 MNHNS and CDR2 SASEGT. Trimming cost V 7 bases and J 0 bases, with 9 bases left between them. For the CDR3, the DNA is TGTGCCAGCACAGCACAGGCGAACACCGGGGAGCTGTTTTTT. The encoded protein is CASTAQANTGELFF.

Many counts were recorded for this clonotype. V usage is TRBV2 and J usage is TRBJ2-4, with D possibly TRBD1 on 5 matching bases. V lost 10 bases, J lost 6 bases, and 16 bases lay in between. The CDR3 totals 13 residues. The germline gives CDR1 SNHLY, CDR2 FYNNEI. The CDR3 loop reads CATAYWGLNIQYF. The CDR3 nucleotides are TGTGCCACCGCTTACTGGGGCCTAAACATTCAGTACTTC. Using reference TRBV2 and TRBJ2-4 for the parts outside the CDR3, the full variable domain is EPEVTQTPSHQVTQMGQEVILRCVPISNHLYFYWYRQILGQKVEFLVSFYNNEISEKSEIFDDQFSVERPDGSNFTLKIRSTKLEDSAMYFCATAYWGLNIQYFGAGTRLSVL.